This T cell receptor beta chain was captured by sequencing in a study of blood T cell repertoires in COVID-19. In the study overall: Acute and convalescent COVID-19 samples came from the United States, Italy and Spain.

V lost 4 bases and J lost 0, with 28 bases in between. This CDR3 has 21 residues. Original analysis: Reference gene primer amplification gave nucleated cell count estimates. The method was immunoSEQ multiplex PCR; TCRdb's version includes in-frame clones alone and lacks a portion of them. The DNA was the basis for D and trimming; V, J and clone size are from that table. The sample holds about 120,000 clones, approximately 87% seen once. The sequence came from a man in his forties or fifties with acute or convalescent COVID-19. The sequenced sample consisted of peripheral blood. This chain links TRBV23-1 with TRBJ1-5; D is ambiguous. TRBV23-1 is noted as an ORF with a role that remains uncertain. The CDR3 DNA sequence: TGCGCCAGCAGTCTTTGGATGGTAATTGACTCAAGCCCGTATAGCAATCAGCCCCAGCATTTT. Its translation: CASSLWMVIDSSPYSNQPQHF.